The T cell receptor (beta chain) described here comes from a study of T cell responses to AZD1222 COVID-19 vaccine. Study details: Second-dose intervals of approximately 4 or approximately 12 weeks were pooled. Whole-study results and caveats: Clonal diversity was possibly underestimated, and white British individuals and females predominated among donors. The study found vaccine-associated CD4 TCRs spanning spike, dominant at 160-218 and 743-854. Repertoires were obtained solely post-peak T cell response.

Produced via immunoSEQ multiplex PCR; TCRdb's table is partial and in-frame only. This sample yields roughly 140,000 clones, of which around 88% are seen a single time; roughly 3% belongs to the top ten. Worth noting for this clone: Antigen: not known.

The CDR3 spans 12 residues. CDR1 and CDR2 (germline): LNHDA, SQIVND (reference sequence). V lost 4 bases to trimming and J lost 3 bases, with 4 bases between them. The sample in question was peripheral blood, obtained on day 0 of AZD1222 vaccination. The chain has TRBV19 and TRBJ1-5; D unclear. The TCR originated in an adult in good health. CDR3 in DNA: TGTGCCAGTAGTACGGTCAATCAGCCCCAGCATTTT. Translating gives CASSTVNQPQHF.